This T cell receptor beta chain was recorded in a study of cytomegalovirus exposure and HLA in healthy donors (dated by TCRdb to between 2016 and 2019). Regarding the research as a whole: An earlier analysis of around 600 of the donors reported roughly 270 Gb of sequence data and roughly 110 million unique TCR beta sequences from roughly 180 million T cells. Approximately 300 gigabases of sequencing data and 70 million to 100 million unique TCR sequences made up an early release that covered 500 to 650 HLA-typed donors. The genetic ancestry cluster associated with self-reported Caucasian donors included roughly 84% of the roughly 360 genotyped donors. The study aimed to test whether cataloging public T cell receptors could reveal signatures of past pathogen exposure. The study profiled the T cell repertoires of approximately 700 subjects by immunosequencing and related them to cytomegalovirus serostatus. Besides the first cohort of 550 to 750 subjects, a separate validation cohort made up of 120 different subjects was used. The study combined high-throughput TCR immunosequencing, statistical association of individual TCRs with disease status, and machine learning to predict cytomegalovirus infection status. A later analysis re-analyzed previously published TCR beta repertoires from 660 or so donors and added high-resolution HLA genotyping to study TCR occurrence patterns. In the later analysis, no new phenotypic data were used to find candidate immune exposures; instead, reliance was placed on TCR beta sequences and their occurrence across donors. An earlier analysis of about 620 of the donors applied high-throughput TCR beta sequencing to assess whether each TCR beta V gene segment acted as functional or pseudogenic. Donor age, sex, ethnicity and CMV serostatus were collected together with the repertoire data. Genome-wide SNP genotypes for about 65% of the 666 donors were used in a later genetic analysis, which treated that subset as a discovery cohort. Every discovery cohort repertoire had been produced on one sequencing platform. HLA typing included class I and class II loci at four-digit resolution. Typing coverage differed by locus: A, B, C, DRB1 and DQB1 were typed in about 629-630 donors, DQA1 in roughly 510, DPA1 in around 610, and DPB1 in 472. Four to six DR-DQ haplotypes were handled as single units for association and clustering, since linkage in the cohort was strong. Among about 390 genotyped donors of the cohort, an average of about 240,000 unique TCR beta nucleotide sequences were sequenced per donor, roughly a sixth of them non-productive. The study at large found these results: Strong co-occurrence of HLA alleles, especially DR and DQ, made assigning TCR associations to individual alleles difficult. A later analysis found that most CMV-associated TCR beta chains appeared HLA-restricted, with HLA associations seemingly driven largely by CMV exposure. In a later genetic analysis, a missense DCLRE1C variant was associated with V-gene and J-gene trimming of TCR beta chains, and the association was replicated in an independent cohort. In an earlier analysis of 587 of the donors, most TCR beta V segments appeared in productive rearrangements about 90% or about 30% of the time, broadly matching IMGT annotations. Several of the top co-occurrence clusters appeared to be linked to parvovirus B19, influenza, CMV and Epstein-Barr virus, according to a later analysis. For the cohort, immune exposure information was limited to CMV serostatus. According to the authors, the approach could potentially be generalized to other disease states and immunological phenotypes. The study gave a list of under 200 TCR beta chains associated with cytomegalovirus. A further reported finding was that TCR beta sequences accurately predicted the HLA-A and HLA-B alleles for most subjects in the first cohort. At a false discovery rate of 0.05, a later analysis linked under 20,000 TCR beta sequences to specific HLA alleles. Because counts were too low, 15 to 20 rarely observed V segments, including chromosome 9 orphons, were excluded from the earlier analysis of fewer than 650 of the donors. Compared with equally common non-associated chains, HLA-associated TCR beta chains in a later analysis were more clonally expanded and had lower generation probabilities. Three of the identified cytomegalovirus-associated TCR beta chains were confirmed in vitro to be specific for cytomegalovirus antigens. Because HLA typing was unavailable for some donors at each locus, only the typed subset was used in association tests. Across donors, most TCR sequences were observed very rarely, whereas some public TCRs were present in many individuals. In a later genetic analysis, fewer N-insertions in productive TCRs were reported among donors in an Asian-associated ancestry cluster than the approximately 670-donor mean. Roughly uniform sequencing depth across donors was assumed in presence/absence analyses, although this assumption may not hold. In a later analysis, the rate of TCR association differed among HLA loci, with DRB1 alleles having the most associated TCRs and HLA-C alleles having the fewest. A cluster of highly shared sequence variants was judged likely to be a technical artifact of the sequencing pipeline. Cytomegalovirus status was reported to be diagnosed by the classifier with high specificity and sensitivity in both the original and validation cohorts. This cohort had only TCR beta chains sequenced, and the lack of alpha or paired-chain data limited which features could be detected. Linkage disequilibrium might explain the correlated functional status among segregating V segments, but an unknown experimental factor could not be ruled out.

A note on this clone: What this receptor recognizes is not known. Per-base qualities were not stored, and no clone one base away is much larger.

The cohort consisted of some 730 healthy bone marrow donors. All cohort members were sampled while nominally healthy, although unrecorded immune exposures were likely present. The donor was CMV seronegative and belonged to the group of 350 to 400 seronegative cohort members. Every donor gave a peripheral blood sample, and the peripheral blood mononuclear cells from that sample were used for TCR beta sequencing. The Qiagen DNeasy Blood Extraction Kit was used to extract genomic DNA from the blood cell samples. Receptor amplification or capture employed the immunoSEQ multiplex PCR assay. The multiplex PCR relied on a mix of 60 forward primers for TCR Vbeta segments and 13 reverse primers for TCR Jbeta segments. The CDR3 region of rearranged TCR beta genes was amplified from genomic DNA by a multiplex PCR assay. On the Illumina HiSeq System, the amplified TCR beta libraries were sequenced as 87-base-pair reads. In the source study's methods: Across the 670 or so repertoires, a later analysis counted approximately 75 million unique TCR beta chains, roughly 11 million of which were shared by at least two donors. To remove PCR and sequencing errors, raw reads were error-corrected and collapsed into unique sequences using a nearest-neighbor algorithm that merged closely related sequences. Alignment of CDR3 sequences to IMGT reference sequences was used to assign V, D and J gene segments. For a sequence to be retained, a match of at least six nucleotides to both a V gene segment and a J gene segment was required. Rearrangements were classified as productive when the CDR3 lacked stop codons and remained in frame with V and J, and all other rearrangements were classified as non-productive. CDR3 was defined by IMGT convention, running from the second conserved V-encoded cysteine to the conserved J-encoded phenylalanine. The earlier analysis of about 610 of the donors excluded sequences that lacked an unambiguous match to a single V gene segment. An earlier analysis of about 600 of the donors called V segments functional above 56.7% productive rearrangements and segregating when the between-donor standard deviation exceeded 5%. A statistical classification framework was built for diagnosing cytomegalovirus status from the catalog of TCR beta chain sequences. A later analysis assigned V and J genes by comparing TCR nucleotide sequences with IMGT/GENE-DB human TR gene sequences. The TCRdist pipeline was used in a later analysis to assign CDR3 sequences and most-parsimonious VDJ recombination scenarios. A later analysis defined each TCR beta chain by its CDR3 amino acid sequence plus V-gene family, and excluded reads lacking a unique V-gene family. In a later analysis, fewer than 600 highly shared, low-generation-probability nucleotide sequences were removed to address suspected cross-contamination and a sequencing artifact. For each public chain, a later analysis derived a clonal expansion index from normalized ranks of inferred template counts within each repertoire. In a later analysis, generation probabilities were computed using a VDJ recombination model fitted to out-of-frame rearrangements, and the results were checked against IGoR. In a later analysis, hypergeometric tests were used to score TCR-TCR, TCR-HLA and TCR-CMV co-occurrence, with a repertoire-size bias correction applied to TCR pairs. False discovery rates were estimated in a later analysis by permuting HLA or CMV assignments 20 times. A later analysis grouped co-occurring TCRs with DBSCAN, adding TCRdist sequence similarity when clustering within HLA-allele-positive subsets. Repertoires with fewer than 30,000 or more than 120,000 public chains, plus five repertoires with anomalous nucleotide sharing, were excluded from co-occurrence clustering. The clones in this table, taken by TCRdb from immuneACCESS, are in-frame only. Not every clone is retained; where verified, under half of the shortfall comes from an unresolved V gene, and the cause of the rest is unknown. V, J and clone size reflect that table, while D and trimming were determined from the DNA. This sample comprises about 180,000 clones, approximately 88% of them detected only once. The ten largest clonotypes hold 0.38% of the sample.

Sequencing was performed on PBMCs. The TCR comes from a boy between 2 and 10 years old in good health and CMV-seronegative.

The CDR3 region has the sequence CASSWGPTLGGYTF. Here is the DNA: TGTGCCAGCAGCTGGGGCCCAACCCTCGGTGGCTACACCTTC. This chain joins TRBV5-4 to TRBJ1-2; tentative D gene TRBD1, with 5 bases matching. CDR1 and CDR2 are drawn from the germline V gene (reference sequence): SGHNT, YYREEE. The CDR3 runs 14 residues from the cysteine to the phenylalanine. Of all the DNA, just the CDR3 is kept, 42 bases in frame from base 1. V was cut back by 3 bases and J by 7 bases, leaving a gap of 16 bases between them.